This T cell receptor (beta chain) was sequenced in a study of T-cell reconstitution after alpha-beta-depleted transplantation in children. This clonotype was counted many times. Unique molecular identifiers tagged the TCRbeta library. TCRdb analysed the PCR reads with MiXCR anew, one entry per CDR3 protein. Of about half a million distinct CDR3 sequences in the sample, around 13% were seen once. The TCR sequence derives from a human donor who donated a stem cell graft to a child with combined immunodeficiency. The sequences come from PBMCs from the stem cell graft donor, collected from the stem cell graft.

Here the CDR3 reads CASSRTSTNEKLFF. The CDR3 DNA is TGTGCCAGCAGTAGGACATCAACTAATGAAAAACTGTTTTTT. The chain uses TRBV6-1 and TRBJ1-4; D might be TRBD1 (5 bases). The CDR3 is 14 residues long. Germline lookup yields CDR1 MNHNS and CDR2 SASEGT. Trimming cost V 5 bases and J 0 bases, with 7 bases left between them.